The 29 T cell receptor beta chains presented below share a single source sample, sequenced in a study of blood T cell repertoires in COVID-19. Profiled with immunoSEQ multiplex PCR; TCRdb holds only in-frame clones, not every one. The sample holds roughly 100,000 clones, about four fifths seen once. What was sequenced was peripheral blood. Receptor source: a man older than 75 with COVID-19, enrolled during active disease.

V is TRBV27 and J is TRBJ2-2; D is uncertain. With 2 bases removed from V and 1 base from J, the gap between germline ends came to 2 bases. The CDR3 loop spans 13 amino acids. Germline V gene lookup returns CDR1 MNHEY and CDR2 SMNVEV (reference sequence). CDR3 sequence reads: CASSLRNTGELFF. CDR3 DNA sequence: TGTGCCAGCAGTTTACGGAACACCGGGGAGCTGTTTTTT.

This clone appeared a single time. The genes are TRBV11-2 and TRBJ2-7; maybe TRBD1 (5 bases). The germline CDR1 and CDR2 sequences are SGHAT and FQNNGV. The CDR3 loop spans 19 amino acids. The V and J ends lost 0 bases and 3 bases respectively, with 24 bases between them. This chain's CDR3 is CASSLDQVTEPHYHYEQYF. The CDR3 DNA reads TGTGCCAGCAGCTTAGATCAAGTGACAGAGCCCCATTATCACTACGAGCAGTACTTC.

The J gene is TRBJ1-1, the V gene TRBV29-1; D may be TRBD1 (5 bases). The CDR3 totals 13 residues. Trimming shortened V by 6 bases and J by 4 bases, and 15 bases separated the two germline ends. The germline gives CDR1 SQVTM, CDR2 ANQGSEA. The CDR3 bases are TGCAGCGTACAAATGGGAAGGGGCACTGAAGCTTTCTTT. This encodes CSVQMGRGTEAFF.

This sequence joins TRBV7-3 and TRBJ1-1; TRBD1 might be the D (6 bases). Germline V gene sequence: CDR1 SGHTA, CDR2 FQGTGA. The CDR3 runs to 15 residues. Trimming removed 2 bases at V and 5 bases at J, with 15 bases between. Written as DNA, the CDR3 is TGTGCCAGCAGCTTAGATCCAGGGGAAAATACTGAAGCTTTCTTT. Its protein is CASSLDPGENTEAFF.

The CDR3, as DNA: TGTGCCAGCAGCTTGGAGGGACAGAGCTCCTACGAGCAGTACTTC. It translates to CASSLEGQSSYEQYF. The chain is built from TRBV5-6 and TRBJ2-7, with TRBD1 matching 7 bases. The CDR3 is 15 amino acids. Per germline, CDR1 SGHDT and CDR2 YYEEEE. Trimming removed 0 bases from V and 0 bases from J; junction bases left unmatched: 3. The whole variable domain, remainder taken from reference TRBV5-6 and TRBJ2-7, is DAGVTQSPTHLIKTRGQQVTLRCSPKSGHDTVSWYQQALGQGPQFIFQYYEEEERQRGNFPDRFSGHQFPNYSSELNVNALLLGDSALYLCASSLEGQSSYEQYFGPGTRLTVT.

The V and J genes are TRBV6-5 and TRBJ1-5, with D possibly being TRBD1 (6 bases). From germline, CDR1 is MNHEY and CDR2 SVGAGI. V gave up 6 bases and J gave up 9 bases, with 18 bases separating them. This CDR3 contains 14 residues. This CDR3 is CASSPEGGKRPQHF. For the CDR3, the DNA is TGTGCCAGCAGCCCCGAAGGGGGAAAGCGGCCCCAGCATTTT.

This clone was seen more than once but under ten times. This rearrangement joins TRBV5-1 to TRBJ1-6; perhaps TRBD1 as D (6 bases). The CDR3 extends over 13 amino acids. CDR1 is SGHRS, CDR2 YFSETQ, per germline. Trimming pared 10 bases from V and 10 bases from J, leaving 18 bases between. The CDR3 bases are TGCGCCGAATCACAGGGTAAGGGGTCACCCCTCCACTTT. Encoded protein: CAESQGKGSPLHF.

The chain employs TRBV6-5 and TRBJ2-5, with 13 bases that match TRBD2. CDR1 and CDR2 from the germline V gene are MNHEY and SVGAGI. V lost 5 bases to trimming and J lost 4 bases; unmatched junction nucleotides: 1. The CDR3 is 14 amino acids. Here the CDR3 DNA reads TGTGCCAGCAGTAGACTAGCGGGAGGAGAGACCCAGTACTTC. Protein product: CASSRLAGGETQYF.

The chain employs TRBV18 and TRBJ2-3; D is perhaps TRBD1 (7 bases). V was shortened by 3 bases and J by 1 base, with 20 bases between the two germline ends. This CDR3 contains 18 residues. Germline CDR1 KGHSH, CDR2 LQKENI. DNA of the CDR3: TGTGCCAGCTCACCCCCCGGGAGCCCGGGGACAGGCACAGATACGCAGTATTTT. Its translation is CASSPPGSPGTGTDTQYF.

The rearrangement links TRBV5-1 to TRBJ2-5; 7 bases fit TRBD2. CDR3 size: 19 residues. J gave up 0 bases and V 3 bases, and 17 bases lay outside the gene matches. Germline lookup yields CDR1 SGHRS and CDR2 YFSETQ. This chain's CDR3 is CASSSQGGSGPLYQETQYF. The CDR3, as DNA: TGCGCCAGCAGCTCTCAGGGCGGGAGCGGCCCCCTGTACCAAGAGACCCAGTACTTC.

This chain connects TRBV6-4 to TRBJ1-1; D might be TRBD1 (6 bases). Trimming took off 5 bases at V and 5 bases at J, with 15 bases between the two ends. From germline, CDR1 is MRHNA and CDR2 SNTAGT. The CDR3 length is 14 residues. The CDR3 region has the DNA TGTGCCAGCAGTCCCGACCTCAGGGGAACTGAAGCTTTCTTT. Residues: CASSPDLRGTEAFF.

V gene TRBV7-9 combines with J gene TRBJ1-1; unclear D gene. With 1 base removed from V and 10 bases from J, the gap between germline ends came to 10 bases. The germline V gene encodes CDR1 SEHNR and CDR2 FQNEAQ (reference sequence). The CDR3 is made up of 12 amino acids. This CDR3 reads CASSLEEGGAFF. DNA for the CDR3: TGTGCCAGCAGCTTAGAGGAGGGTGGAGCTTTCTTT.

The chain employs TRBV7-2 and TRBJ1-2; D is ambiguous. Germline CDR1 SGHTA, CDR2 FQGNSA. The CDR3 has 15 residues. Deletions cut 0 bases from V and 5 bases from J, with 13 bases between. CDR3 sequence: CASSLAPGSPYGYTF. Here the CDR3 DNA reads TGTGCCAGCAGCTTAGCTCCCGGGAGCCCATATGGCTACACCTTC. The full variable domain, rest sourced from reference TRBV7-2 and TRBJ1-2, is GAGVSQSPSNKVTEKGKDVELRCDPISGHTALYWYRQSLGQGLEFLIYFQGNSAPDKSGLPSDRFSAERTGGSVSTLTIQRTQQEDSAVYLCASSLAPGSPYGYTFGSGTRLTVV.

V gene TRBV7-2 combines with J gene TRBJ2-1, with TRBD1 as a possible D gene (5 bases). Germline assignment: CDR1 SGHTA and CDR2 FQGNSA. V was trimmed by 6 bases and J by 12 bases, leaving 15 bases between them. The CDR3 spans 12 residues. CDR3 protein: CASSTNTGLQFF. The CDR3, as DNA: TGTGCCAGCAGTACGAATACAGGTTTGCAGTTCTTC. Drawing the rest from reference TRBV7-2 and TRBJ2-1, the complete variable domain is GAGVSQSPSNKVTEKGKDVELRCDPISGHTALYWYRQSLGQGLEFLIYFQGNSAPDKSGLPSDRFSAERTGGSVSTLTIQRTQQEDSAVYLCASSTNTGLQFFGPGTRLTVL.

The rearrangement joins TRBV30 to TRBJ2-1; maybe TRBD2 (6 bases). The ends were cut back, 3 bases at V and 2 bases at J, with 17 bases in the middle. The germline V gene encodes CDR1 GTSNPN and CDR2 SVGIG (reference sequence). The CDR3 has 16 residues. CDR3 loop: CAWSGDSLAAYNEQFF. As DNA, the CDR3 is TGTGCCTGGAGCGGGGACTCCTTAGCGGCCTACAATGAGCAGTTCTTC.

This chain uses TRBV7-9 with TRBJ2-5, with D possibly matching TRBD2 (5 bases). V lost 1 base and J lost 5, with 11 bases in between. The length of the CDR3 is 14 residues. CDR1 is SEHNR, CDR2 FQNEAQ, per germline (reference sequence). CDR3 residues: CASSLGAGGETQYF. In nucleotides, the CDR3 is TGTGCCAGCAGCTTAGGGGCGGGCGGGGAGACCCAGTACTTC.

This clone came up a few times. The chain is built from TRBV9 and TRBJ2-2; D is uncertain. Between the trimmed V and J ends, which lost 1 base and 6 bases, there was a span of 7 bases. This CDR3 region has 13 residues. CDR1 is SGDLS and CDR2 is YYNGEE in the germline V gene. CDR3 sequence: CASSVLNAGELFF. Here the CDR3 DNA reads TGTGCCAGCAGCGTACTTAATGCCGGGGAGCTGTTTTTT.

The V and J genes are TRBV10-1 and TRBJ2-1; 8 nucleotides agree with TRBD1. V trimming: 0 bases; J trimming: 9 bases; junction bases outside the gene matches: 7. CDR3 length equals 15 residues. CDR1 is WNHNN and CDR2 is SYGVQD in the germline V gene (reference sequence). As DNA, the CDR3 is TGCGCCAGCAGTGAGTCGTGGGACAGGCGATCTGAGCAGTTCTTC. Protein sequence: CASSESWDRRSEQFF.

This chain links TRBV4-1 with TRBJ1-5; D is possibly TRBD1 (6 bases). Trimming stripped 3 bases from V and 1 base from J, with 10 bases between. This CDR3 comprises 15 residues. CDR1 MGHRA and CDR2 YSYEKL come from the germline V gene. The chain's CDR3 is CASSQQTGSNQPQHF. As DNA, the CDR3 is TGCGCCAGCAGCCAGCAGACAGGAAGCAATCAGCCCCAGCATTTT.

V is TRBV5-1 and J is TRBJ2-2; 11 bases match TRBD1. Trimming took 4 bases from V and 10 from J; bases not matched to a gene: 6. The CDR3 consists of 14 residues. Germline loops: CDR1 SGHRS, CDR2 YFSETQ. CDR3 nucleotide sequence: TGCGCCAGCAGCGCGGACAGGGGGCGGGCGGAGCTGTTTTTT. This gives the protein CASSADRGRAELFF.

The J gene is TRBJ2-5, the V gene TRBV30, with D perhaps TRBD1 (6 bases). In germline, CDR1 is GTSNPN, CDR2 SVGIG (reference sequence). CDR3 length equals 12 residues. V was shortened by 2 bases and J by 5 bases, with 9 bases between the two germline ends. CDR3 nucleotides: TGTGCCTGGAGTCTGGGGGCCGAGACCCAGTACTTC. This translates into CAWSLGAETQYF.

The CDR3 here is CASSSTPGADTQYF. Here the CDR3 DNA reads TGTGCCAGCAGCTCCACCCCCGGGGCAGATACGCAGTATTTT. The chain recombines TRBV9 with TRBJ2-3, with a weak D call TRBD2 (5 bases). CDR1 is SGDLS, CDR2 YYNGEE, per germline. CDR3 length: 14 amino acids. The V end was cut by 4 bases, the J end by 4 bases, with 13 bases between.

This chain joins TRBV28 and TRBJ1-2, with D perhaps TRBD1 (5 bases). The germline V gene has CDR1 MDHEN and CDR2 SYDVKM. This CDR3 region has 13 residues. The V end was cut by 4 bases, the J end by 2 bases, with 8 bases between. The CDR3 region is CASSWRGNYGYTF. The CDR3 coding sequence is TGTGCCAGCAGTTGGCGGGGCAACTATGGCTACACCTTC.

This clone has just one count. The chain recombines TRBV23-1 with TRBJ1-1; unclear D gene. TRBV23-1 is an ORF, and what it does is uncertain. Trimming shortened V by 3 bases and J by 1 base, and 15 bases separated the two germline ends. This CDR3 spans 16 amino acids. DNA for the CDR3: TGCGCCAGCAGTCACCTAACTTGGACTGAGAACACTGAAGCTTTCTTT. It is translated as CASSHLTWTENTEAFF.

The V call is TRBV6-5, the J call TRBJ1-5; TRBD1 agrees at 7 bases. V lost 0 bases, J lost 4 bases, and 3 bases stayed unmatched. CDR1 and CDR2 from the germline V gene are MNHEY and SVGAGI. CDR3 length: 15 residues. The CDR3 region is CASSYSGGRNQPQHF. The CDR3 DNA follows: TGTGCCAGCAGTTACTCAGGGGGCCGGAATCAGCCCCAGCATTTT.

The chain is built from TRBV4-3 and TRBJ1-6; 9 nucleotides match TRBD1. The CDR3 contains 15 residues. V trimming: 1 base; J trimming: 9 bases; junction bases outside the gene matches: 4. Germline-derived CDR1 and CDR2 are LGHNA and YSLEER. In DNA, the CDR3 is TGCGCCAGCAGCCAAGTCAAACAGGGGGCTTCACCCCTCCACTTT. Translating it yields CASSQVKQGASPLHF.

The J gene is TRBJ1-5, the V gene TRBV7-9, with D tentatively TRBD1 (6 bases). Germline CDR1 is SEHNR and CDR2 is FQNEAQ (reference sequence). Trimming took off 0 bases at V and 1 base at J, with 13 bases between the two ends. This CDR3 has 17 residues. The CDR3 coding sequence is TGTGCCAGCAGCTTAGCCTGGCAGGGGAAGAGCAATCAGCCCCAGCATTTT. Translated: CASSLAWQGKSNQPQHF.

The V and J genes are TRBV10-3 and TRBJ2-6; possible D gene TRBD2, 6 bases. The germline V gene encodes CDR1 ENHRY and CDR2 SYGVKD. The CDR3 is 17 residues long. The V end was cut by 3 bases, the J end by 2 bases, with 14 bases between. This chain's CDR3 is CAISESGRGAGANVLTF. CDR3 in DNA: TGTGCCATCAGTGAATCGGGGCGCGGGGCTGGGGCCAACGTCCTGACTTTC.

V gene TRBV5-1 combines with J gene TRBJ2-5; TRBD2 might be the D (6 bases). The length of the CDR3 is 14 residues. Deletions cut 4 bases from V and 1 base from J, with 11 bases between. Germline V lookup: CDR1 SGHRS, CDR2 YFSETQ. For the CDR3, the DNA is TGCGCCAGCAGCGGGCAGGGAGGCCAAGAGACCCAGTACTTC. Its protein product is CASSGQGGQETQYF.